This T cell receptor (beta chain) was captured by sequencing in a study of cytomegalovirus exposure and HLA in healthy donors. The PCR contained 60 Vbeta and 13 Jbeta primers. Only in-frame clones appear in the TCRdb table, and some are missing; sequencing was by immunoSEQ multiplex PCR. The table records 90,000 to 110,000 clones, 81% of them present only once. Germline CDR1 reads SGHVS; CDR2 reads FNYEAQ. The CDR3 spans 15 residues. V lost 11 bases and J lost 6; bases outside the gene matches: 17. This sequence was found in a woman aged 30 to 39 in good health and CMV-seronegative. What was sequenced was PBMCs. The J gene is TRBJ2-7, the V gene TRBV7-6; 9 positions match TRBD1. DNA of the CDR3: TGTGCCTCCTCCCCTCCGGGACAGGGTATTTCCGAGCAGTACTTC. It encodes CASSPPGQGISEQYF.